The 18 T cell receptor beta chains below were found in one sample sequenced in a study of blood T cell repertoires in COVID-19. Some clones are missing from TCRdb's copy, which holds only in-frame ones; the method was immunoSEQ multiplex PCR. This sample has 180,000 or so clones, with about 91% found just once. Sequences were obtained from peripheral blood. The receptor set was obtained from a woman aged 45 to 65 with acute or convalescent COVID-19.

This chain connects TRBV27 to TRBJ1-2, with D tentatively TRBD1 (5 bases). The CDR3 sequence is 14 residues long. Looked up from germline, CDR1 is MNHEY and CDR2 is SMNVEV (reference sequence). Deletions cut 5 bases from V and 5 bases from J, with 15 bases between. CDR3 amino acids: CASSPGGVRYGYTF. CDR3 in DNA: TGTGCCAGCAGTCCCGGGGGGGTCCGATATGGCTACACCTTC.

The chain joins TRBV5-4 to TRBJ1-3; D perhaps matches TRBD1 (5 bases). The CDR3 is 14 residues long. V was trimmed by 2 bases and J by 3 bases, leaving 9 bases between them. In germline, CDR1 is SGHNT, CDR2 YYREEE (reference sequence). The CDR3 bases are TGTGCCAGCAGCTTCCAGGGAGGTGGAAACACCATATATTTT. It codes for CASSFQGGGNTIYF.

The chain carries TRBV7-2 and TRBJ2-7, with TRBD1 identical over 7 bases. The CDR3 loop spans 15 amino acids. Germline lookup yields CDR1 SGHTA and CDR2 FQGNSA. With V trimmed by 1 base and J by 5 bases, 8 bases remained unmatched. CDR3 loop: CASSLVAPGGHEQYF. Here the CDR3 DNA reads TGTGCCAGCAGCTTAGTCGCGCCAGGGGGACACGAGCAGTACTTC.

The gene calls are TRBV7-8 and TRBJ1-4; weak D call: TRBD1 (5 bases). Trimming took 0 bases from V and 5 from J, leaving 16 bases between them. The CDR3 is 17 residues long. CDR1 is SGHVS and CDR2 is FQNEAQ in the germline V gene. The CDR3 here is CASSLASPGRVNEKLFF. CDR3 nucleotide sequence: TGTGCCAGCAGCTTAGCGTCCCCGGGCAGGGTGAATGAAAAACTGTTTTTT. Drawing the rest from reference TRBV7-8 and TRBJ1-4, the complete variable domain is GAGVSQSPRYKVAKRGQDVALRCDPISGHVSLFWYQQALGQGPEFLTYFQNEAQLDKSGLPSDRFFAERPEGSVSTLKIQRTQQEDSAVYLCASSLASPGRVNEKLFFGSGTQLSVL.

This clone came up once. This chain joins TRBV7-2 and TRBJ2-7; D is possibly TRBD1 (6 bases). CDR1 SGHTA and CDR2 FQGNSA come from the germline V gene. V was shortened by 0 bases and J by 0 bases, with 12 bases between the two germline ends. The CDR3 has 16 residues. The CDR3 nucleotides are TGTGCCAGCAGCTTAGCGTCAGGGGCGAGCTCCTACGAGCAGTACTTC. The encoded protein is CASSLASGASSYEQYF.

The table lists this clone with a few counts. The chain links TRBV6-6 to TRBJ1-2; 9 bases align to TRBD1. Germline V gene data show CDR1 as MNHNY and CDR2 as SVGAGI (reference sequence). J gave up 8 bases and V 5 bases, and 6 bases lay outside the gene matches. This CDR3 has 13 residues. In DNA, the CDR3 is TGTGCCAGCAGTCCCCGGGACAGGGACGGCTACACCTTC. The encoded protein is CASSPRDRDGYTF.

The chain is built from TRBV11-2 and TRBJ1-1; no definite D call. V lost 3 bases, J lost 5 bases, and 7 bases lay in between. The CDR3 totals 12 residues. Looked up from germline, CDR1 is SGHAT and CDR2 is FQNNGV. CDR3 amino acids: CASSFAGTEAFF. CDR3 nucleotides: TGTGCCAGCAGCTTCGCGGGTACTGAAGCTTTCTTT.

This clone was picked up one time. V gene TRBV6-6 combines with J gene TRBJ2-2, with TRBD1 matching over 11 bases. The germline gives CDR1 MNHNY, CDR2 SVGAGI (reference sequence). CDR3 length: 16 residues. Trimming took 4 bases from V and 5 from J; bases not matched to a gene: 6. The CDR3 coding sequence is TGTGCCAGCAGTTTCAGGGGACAGGGGGGAACCGGGGAGCTGTTTTTT. Amino acids: CASSFRGQGGTGELFF.

The CDR3 DNA follows: TGTGCCACCCGAGGGAGAGCGGGCCAGCCCCAGCATTTT. Its protein is CATRGRAGQPQHF. The chain carries TRBV12-3 or TRBV12-4 and TRBJ1-5; D not resolved. The length of the CDR3 is 13 residues. The V end lost 10 bases, the J end lost 7 bases, and 17 bases lay between the germline ends.

The J gene is TRBJ2-7, the V gene TRBV4-3; the match to TRBD1 covers 7 bases. The CDR3 sequence is 16 residues long. Losses at the gene ends were 2 bases for V and 0 bases for J; bases not matched to a gene: 7. From germline, CDR1 is LGHNA and CDR2 YSLEER. CDR3 sequence (DNA): TGCGCCAGCAGCCAAAGGTTGTGGGACAGCTCCTACGAGCAGTACTTC. This encodes CASSQRLWDSSYEQYF.

This clone is a singleton in its sample. As DNA, the CDR3 is TGTGCCAGCAGTGAAGCGGGGGAGGGCAATGAGCAGTTCTTC. The encoded protein is CASSEAGEGNEQFF. The V and J genes are TRBV6-4 and TRBJ2-1; 8 bases match TRBD2. The V and J ends lost 3 bases and 6 bases, in that order; junction bases with no gene match: 4. Germline values: CDR1 MRHNA, CDR2 SNTAGT. This CDR3 contains 14 residues.

CDR3 residues: CASSTWTPGANVLTF. DNA for the CDR3: TGTGCCAGCTCAACCTGGACTCCTGGGGCCAACGTCCTGACTTTC. The chain couples TRBV18 to TRBJ2-6, with D possibly being TRBD2 (5 bases). V was shortened by 5 bases and J by 2 bases, with 10 bases between the two germline ends. The CDR3 loop spans 15 amino acids. Germline V gene lookup returns CDR1 KGHSH and CDR2 LQKENI. Together with reference TRBV18 and TRBJ2-6, the CDR3 gives the full variable domain: NAGVMQNPRHLVRRRGQEARLRCSPMKGHSHVYWYRQLPEEGLKFMVYLQKENIIDESGMPKERFSAEFPKEGPSILRIQQVVRGDSAAYFCASSTWTPGANVLTFGAGSRLTVL.

V usage is TRBV12-3 or TRBV12-4 and J usage is TRBJ2-7; tentatively, D is TRBD2 (6 bases). The CDR3 has 11 amino acids. Trimming took 8 bases from V and 10 from J, leaving 15 bases between them. The CDR3 DNA reads TGTGCCAGCGGGCTTAGGAGGGAACAGTACTTC. This encodes CASGLRREQYF.

CDR3 residues: CASSFTGEGEKLFF. The CDR3 DNA sequence: TGCGCCAGCAGCTTCACAGGGGAAGGTGAAAAACTGTTTTTT. This chain joins TRBV10-2 and TRBJ1-4; TRBD1 aligns across 7 bases. The J segment lost 7 bases and the V segment lost 6 bases, leaving 8 bases of the junction unmatched. The CDR3 runs 14 residues. Germline CDR1 WSHSY, CDR2 SAAADI.

The chain recombines TRBV5-4 with TRBJ1-1; the D gene is possibly TRBD1 (6 bases). There are 14 residues in the CDR3. Germline CDR1 SGHNT, CDR2 YYREEE (reference sequence). Trimming cost V 3 bases and J 0 bases, with 9 bases left between them. The CDR3: CASSWGQVNTEAFF. The CDR3 DNA sequence: TGTGCCAGCAGCTGGGGACAAGTGAACACTGAAGCTTTCTTT.

V gene TRBV18 combines with J gene TRBJ2-1; 7 bases map to TRBD2. The CDR3 has 16 residues. V gave up 3 bases and J gave up 3 bases; unmatched junction bases: 8. Germline V gene lookup returns CDR1 KGHSH and CDR2 LQKENI. The CDR3 DNA reads as TGTGCCAGCTCACCGGGAGGGTCGCCCGGCTACAATGAGCAGTTCTTC. As protein: CASSPGGSPGYNEQFF. The full variable domain, its missing parts supplied by reference TRBV18 and TRBJ2-1, is NAGVMQNPRHLVRRRGQEARLRCSPMKGHSHVYWYRQLPEEGLKFMVYLQKENIIDESGMPKERFSAEFPKEGPSILRIQQVVRGDSAAYFCASSPGGSPGYNEQFFGPGTRLTVL.

The V and J genes are TRBV5-6 and TRBJ1-3, with a tentative D call TRBD1 (6 bases). V lost 2 bases and J lost 1, with 16 bases in between. The CDR3 totals 17 residues. Germline CDR1 reads SGHDT; CDR2 reads YYEEEE. The CDR3 DNA reads TGTGCCAGCAGCTTTGGACAGCGAAAATGGTCTGGAAACACCATATATTTT. Its translation is CASSFGQRKWSGNTIYF.

The chain carries TRBV7-9 and TRBJ2-3; 8 positions match TRBD2. With 5 bases clipped from V and 1 base from J, the junction kept 8 bases outside the gene matches. Germline V gene sequence: CDR1 SEHNR, CDR2 FQNEAQ (reference sequence). The CDR3 spans 16 residues. In DNA form, the CDR3 reads TGTGCCAGCAGCCCCCTCGGGAGGGTTGGCACAGATACGCAGTATTTT. It translates to CASSPLGRVGTDTQYF.